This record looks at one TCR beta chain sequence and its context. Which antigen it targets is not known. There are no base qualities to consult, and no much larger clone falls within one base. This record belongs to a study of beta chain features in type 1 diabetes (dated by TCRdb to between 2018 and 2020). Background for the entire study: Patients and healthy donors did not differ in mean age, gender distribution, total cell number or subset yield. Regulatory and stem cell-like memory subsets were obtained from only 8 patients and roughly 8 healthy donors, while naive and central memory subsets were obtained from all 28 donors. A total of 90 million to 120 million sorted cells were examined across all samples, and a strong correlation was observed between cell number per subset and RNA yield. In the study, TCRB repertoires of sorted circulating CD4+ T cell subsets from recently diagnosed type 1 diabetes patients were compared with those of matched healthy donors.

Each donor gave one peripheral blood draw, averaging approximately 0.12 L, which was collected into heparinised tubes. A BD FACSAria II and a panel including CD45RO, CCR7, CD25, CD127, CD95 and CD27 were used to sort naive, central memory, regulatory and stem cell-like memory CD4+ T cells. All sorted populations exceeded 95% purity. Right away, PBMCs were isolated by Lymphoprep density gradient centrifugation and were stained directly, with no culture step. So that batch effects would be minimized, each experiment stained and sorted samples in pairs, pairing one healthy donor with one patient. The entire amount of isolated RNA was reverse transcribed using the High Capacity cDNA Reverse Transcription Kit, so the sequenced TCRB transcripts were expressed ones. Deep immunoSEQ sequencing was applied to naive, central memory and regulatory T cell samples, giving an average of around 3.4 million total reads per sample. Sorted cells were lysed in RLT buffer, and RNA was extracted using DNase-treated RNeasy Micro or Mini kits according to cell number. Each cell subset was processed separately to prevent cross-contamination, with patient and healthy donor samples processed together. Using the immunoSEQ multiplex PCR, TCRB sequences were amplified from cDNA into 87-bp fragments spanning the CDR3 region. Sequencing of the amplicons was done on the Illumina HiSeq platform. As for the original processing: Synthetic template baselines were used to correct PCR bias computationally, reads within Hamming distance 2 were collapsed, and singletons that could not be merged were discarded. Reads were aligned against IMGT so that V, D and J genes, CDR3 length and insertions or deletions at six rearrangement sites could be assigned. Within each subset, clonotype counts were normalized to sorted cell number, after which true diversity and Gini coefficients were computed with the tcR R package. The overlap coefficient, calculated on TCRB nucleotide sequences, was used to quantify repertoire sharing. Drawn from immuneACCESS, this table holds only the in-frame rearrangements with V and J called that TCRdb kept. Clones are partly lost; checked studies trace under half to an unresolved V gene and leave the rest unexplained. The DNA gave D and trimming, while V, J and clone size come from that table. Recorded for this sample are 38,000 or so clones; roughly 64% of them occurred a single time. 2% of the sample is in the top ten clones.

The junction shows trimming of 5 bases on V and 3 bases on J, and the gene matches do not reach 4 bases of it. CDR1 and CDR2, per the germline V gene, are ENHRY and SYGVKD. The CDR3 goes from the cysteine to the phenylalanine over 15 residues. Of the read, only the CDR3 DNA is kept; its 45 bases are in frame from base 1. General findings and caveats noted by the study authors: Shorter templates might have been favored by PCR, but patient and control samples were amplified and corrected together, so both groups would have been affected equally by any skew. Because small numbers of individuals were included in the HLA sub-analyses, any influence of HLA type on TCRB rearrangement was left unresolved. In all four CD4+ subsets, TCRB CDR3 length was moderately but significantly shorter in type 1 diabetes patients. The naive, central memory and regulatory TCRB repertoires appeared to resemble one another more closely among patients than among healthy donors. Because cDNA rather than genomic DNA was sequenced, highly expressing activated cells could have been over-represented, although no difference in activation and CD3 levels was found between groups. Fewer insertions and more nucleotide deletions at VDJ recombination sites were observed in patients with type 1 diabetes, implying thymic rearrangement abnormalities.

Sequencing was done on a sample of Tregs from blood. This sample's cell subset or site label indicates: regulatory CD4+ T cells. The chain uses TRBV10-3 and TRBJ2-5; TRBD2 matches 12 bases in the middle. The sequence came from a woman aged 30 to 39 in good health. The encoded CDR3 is CAISPRTSGEETQYF. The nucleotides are TGTGCCATCAGTCCCCGGACTAGCGGGGAAGAGACCCAGTACTTC.